Following are 9 T cell receptor beta chains from one sample sequenced in a study of T cells in localized non-small cell lung cancer. The repertoire was sequenced with immunoSEQ multiplex PCR; TCRdb's copy has only in-frame clones and lacks some. The data hold tens of thousands of clones, with 70% to 90% observed a single time. Specimen: peripheral blood, collected before any cancer treatment. Receptor source: a man between 40 and 75 years old with stage I squamous cell lung carcinoma.

The chain has TRBV5-1 and TRBJ2-2; D is undetermined. The ends were cut back, 4 bases at V and 1 base at J, with 11 bases in the middle. This CDR3 is built from 15 residues. Germline-derived CDR1 and CDR2 are SGHRS and YFSETQ. The CDR3 loop is CASSAGLGNTGELFF. DNA for the CDR3: TGCGCCAGCAGCGCCGGGTTGGGGAACACCGGGGAGCTGTTTTTT.

This sequence joins TRBV19 and TRBJ2-3, with D unclear. CDR1 is LNHDA, CDR2 SQIVND, per germline (reference sequence). Trimming left V 1 base short and J 4 bases short, with 9 bases between. This CDR3 region has 14 residues. CDR3 sequence reads: CASSIGPEADTQYF. CDR3 sequence (DNA): TGTGCCAGTAGTATAGGCCCCGAGGCAGATACGCAGTATTTT.

This clone appeared a few times. The rearrangement joins TRBV7-9 to TRBJ1-5, with 7 bases identical to TRBD1. Trimming cost V 7 bases and J 4 bases; bases outside gene matches: 7. This CDR3 spans 14 amino acids. The germline V gene encodes CDR1 SEHNR and CDR2 FQNEAQ (reference sequence). CDR3 nucleotide sequence: TGTGCCAGCACCATCGGGACAGCAAATCAGCCCCAGCATTTT. It codes for CASTIGTANQPQHF.

The rearrangement uses TRBV2 and TRBJ1-4, with D hard to call. Germline CDR1 is SNHLY and CDR2 is FYNNEI. V was pared by 4 bases and J by 8 bases, with 11 bases between. The CDR3 extends over 13 amino acids. CDR3 coding DNA: TGTGCCAGCAGTGGTGGAACAGACGAAAAACTGTTTTTT. Encoded protein: CASSGGTDEKLFF.

A few counts support this clone. The chain employs TRBV19 and TRBJ1-5, with D perhaps TRBD1 (5 bases). The V and J ends lost 3 bases and 5 bases respectively, with 14 bases between them. Germline loops: CDR1 LNHDA, CDR2 SQIVND (reference sequence). The CDR3 consists of 15 residues. The CDR3 nucleotides read TGTGCCAGTAGTATTTTTGTTGTGGGGGATCAGCCCCAGCATTTT. This translates into CASSIFVVGDQPQHF. The variable domain in full, completed from reference TRBV19 and TRBJ1-5, reads DGGITQSPKYLFRKEGQNVTLSCEQNLNHDAMYWYRQDPGQGLRLIYYSQIVNDFQKGDIAEGYSVSREKKESFPLTVTSAQKNPTAFYLCASSIFVVGDQPQHFGDGTRLSIL.

The chain couples TRBV7-2 to TRBJ2-3; D ambiguous. In germline, CDR1 is SGHTA, CDR2 FQGNSA. Trimming removed 0 bases at V and 1 base at J, with 2 bases between. The CDR3 length is 13 residues. CDR3 coding DNA: TGTGCCAGCAGCTTAGCCCGCACAGATACGCAGTATTTT. Protein sequence: CASSLARTDTQYF.

The V gene is TRBV5-6, the J gene TRBJ1-5; TRBD1 might be the D (5 bases). The CDR3 length is 14 residues. Per germline, CDR1 SGHDT and CDR2 YYEEEE. V lost 3 bases and J lost 0, with 7 bases in between. The CDR3 DNA is TGTGCCAGCAGCTGGGGGGATAGCAATCAGCCCCAGCATTTT. Protein product: CASSWGDSNQPQHF.

This chain links TRBV29-1 with TRBJ2-7, with D possibly matching TRBD1 (5 bases). The germline CDR1 and CDR2 sequences are SQVTM and ANQGSEA. V shed 0 bases and J shed 3 bases, with 12 bases lying between them. The CDR3 runs 14 residues. The CDR3 bases are TGCAGCGTTGAAGATCAACAGGCCGGCTACGAGCAGTACTTC. This encodes CSVEDQQAGYEQYF.

The chain employs TRBV6-4 and TRBJ1-2; maybe TRBD1 (6 bases). The ends were cut back, 6 bases at V and 0 bases at J, with 8 bases in the middle. Germline values: CDR1 MRHNA, CDR2 SNTAGT. The CDR3 sequence is 13 residues long. For the CDR3, the DNA is TGTGCCAGCAGCGCAGGGGCTAACTATGGCTACACCTTC. Translated, it gives CASSAGANYGYTF.